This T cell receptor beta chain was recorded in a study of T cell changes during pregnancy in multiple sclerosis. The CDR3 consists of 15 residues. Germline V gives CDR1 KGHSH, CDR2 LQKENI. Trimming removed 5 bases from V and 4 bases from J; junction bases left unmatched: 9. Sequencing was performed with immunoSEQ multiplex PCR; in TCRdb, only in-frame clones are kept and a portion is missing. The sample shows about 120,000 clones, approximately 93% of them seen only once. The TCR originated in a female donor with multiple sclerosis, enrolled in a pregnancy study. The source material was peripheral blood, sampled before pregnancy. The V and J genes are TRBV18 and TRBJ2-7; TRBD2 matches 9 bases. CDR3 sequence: CASSSLDSGGYEQYF. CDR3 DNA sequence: TGTGCCAGCTCATCCCTGGATAGCGGGGGTTACGAGCAGTACTTC.